Described below is a single TCR beta chain sequence and its context. No antigen is known for it. Base qualities are missing; no much larger clone stands one base away. The library was built by means of the immunoSEQ multiplex PCR assay. Deep sequencing of rearranged TCR beta loci, alongside multiparametric flow cytometry, was used to profile T cell repertoires. This immuneACCESS table, as held by TCRdb, lists in-frame sequences with V and J called but not all clones. Of the missing ones, under half trace to an unresolved V gene in checked studies; the others have no known cause. The table for this sample lists about 160,000 clones; roughly nine tenths of them were counted only once. The ten largest clones add up to 4% to 5% of the sample. There are 15 amino acids in the CDR3, from cysteine to phenylalanine inclusive. CDR3 DNA is the only sequence kept; it has 45 bases, read in frame from the first base. Taken from the germline V gene, the CDR1 and CDR2 loops are SGHDT and YYEEEE. V gives up 2 bases and J gives up 2 bases, and the segment between their germline ends measures 14 bases.

This entry belongs to a study of lymphopenia after photon versus proton radiotherapy (dated by TCRdb to between 2018 and 2021). For the wider study: In patients with gastrointestinal tumors who developed high-grade lymphopenia, the study compared the immunological effects of photon radiation therapy with those of proton radiation therapy. The cohort comprised some 20 patients with gastrointestinal tumors who received either photon or proton therapy and then developed lymphopenia. The goal of the study was to describe how the two radiation modalities differ in their effects on the immune system.

Overall study results and their limits: After the lymphocyte count nadir, repertoires from photon-treated patients showed oligoclonal expansion, particularly of CD8+ Temra cells, and this expansion drove the decline in diversity. Among patients across the cohort who died, overall survival time showed an inverse correlation with a larger post-nadir drop in TCR diversity. During treatment, patients who received proton therapy stayed relatively stable, whereas patients who received photon therapy lost naive T cells and TCR diversity and gained effector/memory populations. The survival association was assessed only in patients who died, and the authors presented better survival with proton therapy as a possibility rather than a demonstrated result.

The sequencing here drew on peripheral blood, taken from a patient treated with photon-based radiotherapy. The sequence was collected from a man aged 50 to 60 with gastric cancer. The sequence links TRBV5-6 to TRBJ2-7; TRBD1 is a weak D gene call, 5 bases matching. The encoded CDR3 is CASSFRQRKTYEQYF. The nucleotide sequence is given as TGTGCCAGCAGCTTCCGACAGCGAAAAACCTACGAGCAGTACTTC.